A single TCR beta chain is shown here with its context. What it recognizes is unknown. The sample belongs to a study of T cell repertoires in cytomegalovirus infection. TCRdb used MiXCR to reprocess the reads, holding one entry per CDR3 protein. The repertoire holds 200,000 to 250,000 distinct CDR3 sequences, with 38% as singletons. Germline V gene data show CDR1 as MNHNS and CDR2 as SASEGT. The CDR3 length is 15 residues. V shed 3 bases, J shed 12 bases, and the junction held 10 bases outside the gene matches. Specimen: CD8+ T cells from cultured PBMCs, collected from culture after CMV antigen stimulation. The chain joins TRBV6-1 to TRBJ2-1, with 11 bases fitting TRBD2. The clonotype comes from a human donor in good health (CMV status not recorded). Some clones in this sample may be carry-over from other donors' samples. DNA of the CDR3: TGTGCCAGCAGTGACCCGGGACTAGCGGCGGAGGGGCAGTTCTTC. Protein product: CASSDPGLAAEGQFF.